The sequence of this T cell receptor (beta chain) was determined in a study of blood T cell repertoires in COVID-19. Study context: Specimens from acute and convalescent COVID-19 originated in the United States, Italy and Spain. PBMCs, B-cell-depleted T cells, or T cells provided the cDNA or gDNA that made up the material.

The CDR3 covers 12 residues. Per the study methods: Scientists estimated how many nucleated cells there were by amplifying reference gene primers. Sequencing was performed with immunoSEQ multiplex PCR; in TCRdb, only in-frame clones are kept and a portion is missing. The DNA gave D and trimming, while V, J and clone size come from that table. The sample holds fewer than 500,000 clones; roughly 85% are singletons and the top ten take more than 1.4%. The source material was peripheral blood. The receptor was isolated from a woman under 40 with active or convalescent COVID-19. This chain uses TRBV21-1 with TRBJ1-6; the table's TRBD1 call for D was not verified on the DNA. TRBV21-1 is an annotated pseudogene. The CDR3 loop reads CASLDSNSPLHF. CDR3 nucleotides: TGTGCCAGTCTAGACAGTAATTCACCCCTCCACTTT.